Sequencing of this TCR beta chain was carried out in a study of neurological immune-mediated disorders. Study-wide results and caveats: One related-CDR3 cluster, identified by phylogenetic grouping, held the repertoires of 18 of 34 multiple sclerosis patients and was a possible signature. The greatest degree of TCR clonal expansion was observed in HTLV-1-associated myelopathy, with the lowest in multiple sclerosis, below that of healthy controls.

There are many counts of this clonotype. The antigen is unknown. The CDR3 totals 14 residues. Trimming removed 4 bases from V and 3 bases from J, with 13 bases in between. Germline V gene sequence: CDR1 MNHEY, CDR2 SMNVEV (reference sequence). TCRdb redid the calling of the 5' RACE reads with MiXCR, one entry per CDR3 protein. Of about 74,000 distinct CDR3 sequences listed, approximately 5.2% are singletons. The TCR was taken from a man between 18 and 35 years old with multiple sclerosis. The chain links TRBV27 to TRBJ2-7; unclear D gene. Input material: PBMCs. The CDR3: CASSYQTLGYEQYF. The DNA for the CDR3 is TGTGCCAGCAGTTACCAGACCCTCGGCTACGAGCAGTACTTC.